A selection of T cell receptor beta chains follows, all from one sample in a study of graft-versus-host responses after intestinal transplantation. The protocol was immunoSEQ multiplex PCR, while the TCRdb copy is restricted to in-frame clones and leaves out a portion. Here the sample spans 30,000 to 40,000 clones, roughly 92% being singletons. These receptors are not linked to any known antigen. The sample consisted of unstimulated CD8+ T cells sorted from spleen or lymph node cells, taken before transplant. Every receptor here comes from a human donor who was the organ donor for an intestinal transplant. CDR3s include the opening cysteine and the closing phenylalanine or tryptophan. A D gene is named only where the DNA matches it firmly. Size is omitted from some rows. Given values are once, few, many or a class for expanded clones.

v_call	j_call	clone_size	d_call	cdr3_nt	cdr3_aa
TRBV18	TRBJ2-3	NA	NA	TGTGCCAGCTCCCCTAGCACAGATACGCAGTATTTT	CASSPSTDTQYF
TRBV28	TRBJ1-2	NA	TRBD1	TGTGCCAGCAGTTTATGTTTCCCGGACAGGGGATCTAACTATGGCTACACCTTC	CASSLCFPDRGSNYGYTF
TRBV5-4	TRBJ2-5	NA	TRBD1	TGTGCCAGCAGCTTGTACCCCGGGACAGGGCAAGAGACCCAGTACTTC	CASSLYPGTGQETQYF
TRBV27	TRBJ1-2	once	NA	TGTGCCAGCAGTCCTACAGGGTCTTTATCTGGCTACACCTTC	CASSPTGSLSGYTF
TRBV7-2	TRBJ2-5	NA	TRBD2	TGTGCCAGCAGCTTCGGACTAGCGGGCCAAGAGACCCAGTACTTC	CASSFGLAGQETQYF
TRBV27	TRBJ2-1	NA	NA	TGTGCCAGCAGTTTATCTTATAGCGTCTTCGCTAGCTCCAATGAGCAGTTCTTC	CASSLSYSVFASSNEQFF
TRBV9	TRBJ1-4	once	NA	TGTGCCAGCAGCCACGGGACTACAGCTAATGAAAAACTGTTTTTT	CASSHGTTANEKLFF
TRBV27	TRBJ2-1	NA	NA	TGTGCCAGCAGCTCAGTAGGGGGGGCAGGGGACAATGAGCAGTTCTTC	CASSSVGGAGDNEQFF
TRBV19	TRBJ1-1	NA	NA	TGTGCCAGTAGTATTGTGGAAGGCACTGAAGCTTTCTTT	CASSIVEGTEAFF
TRBV9	TRBJ2-1	NA	TRBD2	TGTGCCAGCAGCGTAGCTAACAGGCGGGGGAATGAGCAGTTCTTC	CASSVANRRGNEQFF
TRBV5-4	TRBJ2-1	NA	NA	TGTGCCAGCAGCTTGGGGGGGGCGCGGGACTGGAATGAGCAGTTCTTC	CASSLGGARDWNEQFF
TRBV19	TRBJ1-5	once	TRBD1	TGTGCCAGTAGGAGCCGGGGACAGGGGCCCCGCAATCAGCCCCAGCATTTT	CASRSRGQGPRNQPQHF
TRBV6-1	TRBJ2-5	NA	TRBD2	TGTGCCAGCAGTGATGGGCTAGCGGGGCTCCTCCAAGAGACCCAGTACTTC	CASSDGLAGLLQETQYF